Below, 28 T cell receptor beta chains from the same sample are listed, as sequenced in a study of blood T cell repertoires in COVID-19. The table came from immunoSEQ multiplex PCR; TCRdb's copy has only in-frame clones and leaves some out. Among a few hundred thousand clones, 80% to 90% were seen once, and the ten largest hold under 1.5%. Sequences were obtained from peripheral blood. The receptors here all came from a woman aged 35 to 49 who had recovered from COVID-19.

This clone was detected only once. The V gene is TRBV6-5, the J gene TRBJ2-7; possibly TRBD1 for D (6 bases). The CDR3 sequence is 14 residues long. Trimming pared 8 bases from V and 3 bases from J, leaving 17 bases between. Per germline, CDR1 MNHEY and CDR2 SVGAGI. CDR3 protein: CASAPGDTLYEQYF. The CDR3 region has the DNA TGTGCCAGCGCACCCGGGGACACCCTCTACGAGCAGTACTTC.

The chain recombines TRBV7-9 with TRBJ1-1; D possibly corresponds to TRBD1 (5 bases). The V end lost 5 bases, the J end lost 1 base, and 17 bases lay between the germline ends. CDR3 length equals 16 residues. The germline V gene encodes CDR1 SEHNR and CDR2 FQNEAQ (reference sequence). Here the CDR3 DNA reads TGTGCCAGCAGCGATCTCAGGGTTGTAGCGAACACTGAAGCTTTCTTT. Translating gives CASSDLRVVANTEAFF.

The chain links TRBV18 to TRBJ2-5; 9 nucleotides line up with TRBD1. Germline assignment: CDR1 KGHSH and CDR2 LQKENI. Trimming cost V 3 bases and J 4 bases; bases outside gene matches: 6. The CDR3 contains 15 residues. The CDR3 coding sequence is TGTGCCAGCTCACCCAGGGGACAGGGAAGAGAGACCCAGTACTTC. Translated, it gives CASSPRGQGRETQYF.

V usage is TRBV30 and J usage is TRBJ2-3; a weak D match, TRBD2 (6 bases). The CDR3 consists of 14 residues. Germline CDR1 is GTSNPN and CDR2 is SVGIG (reference sequence). The V and J ends lost 6 bases and 8 bases respectively, with 21 bases between them. The CDR3 reads CACPITPMGGTQYF. CDR3 bases: TGTGCCTGCCCAATCACTCCGATGGGGGGTACGCAGTATTTT.

The V and J genes are TRBV4-2 and TRBJ2-3; 8 bases fit TRBD2. The V gene's germline CDR1 is LGHNA and CDR2 YNFKEQ. This CDR3 has 18 residues. V dropped 3 bases and J dropped 5; count of bases not matched to a gene: 16. The CDR3 sequence is CASSHLSAGTSTGDTQYF. The CDR3 DNA reads as TGTGCCAGCAGCCACCTCTCGGCTGGGACTAGTACCGGAGATACGCAGTATTTT.

The chain employs TRBV28 and TRBJ2-5; 7 bases agree with TRBD1. The J call is in doubt because the DNA end fits TRBJ2-7 better. This CDR3 comprises 16 residues. Germline CDR1 is MDHEN and CDR2 is SYDVKM. The CDR3, as DNA: TGTGCCAGCAGTCCCGAAGCCGGGACAGAGACCTACGAGCAGTACTTC. As protein: CASSPEAGTETYEQYF.

The CDR3: CASSYRDRKGPGANVLTF. DNA of the CDR3: TGTGCCAGCAGTTACCGGGACAGGAAGGGTCCTGGGGCCAACGTCCTGACTTTC. The chain carries TRBV6-9 and TRBJ2-6; 8 positions agree with TRBD1. V shed 3 bases, J shed 2 bases, and the junction held 9 bases outside the gene matches. Germline CDR1 and CDR2: MNHGY and SVAAGI. The CDR3 sequence is 18 residues long.

The count of this clone is one. The rearrangement joins TRBV5-1 to TRBJ2-3; 11 positions match TRBD1. The V segment lost 6 bases and the J segment 3 bases; nucleotides outside the gene matches: 6. Germline CDR1 is SGHRS and CDR2 is YFSETQ. The CDR3 is 15 amino acids. CDR3 in DNA: TGCGCCAGCACCCAGGACAGGGGGCAAACAGATACGCAGTATTTT. This translates into CASTQDRGQTDTQYF.

This chain links TRBV7-9 with TRBJ2-7, with TRBD1 identical over 8 bases. The CDR3 has 14 residues. Germline V gene lookup returns CDR1 SEHNR and CDR2 FQNEAQ (reference sequence). The V gene end was trimmed by 2 bases and the J gene end by 5 bases; junction bases not matched to a gene: 5. CDR3 nucleotides: TGTGCCAGCAGCTTACAGGGGGCGCGGGACGAGCAGTACTTC. Amino acid sequence: CASSLQGARDEQYF.

In its sample, this clone was seen a few times. CDR3 sequence: CASSLTEDGYTF. The CDR3, as DNA: TGCGCCAGCAGCTTGACCGAGGATGGCTACACCTTC. The chain combines TRBV5-1 with TRBJ1-2, with D unresolved. Trimming took 1 base from V and 6 from J, leaving 7 bases between them. Germline V gene sequence: CDR1 SGHRS, CDR2 YFSETQ. The CDR3 has 12 residues.

V usage is TRBV6-6 and J usage is TRBJ2-7; D may be TRBD2 (5 bases). The germline CDR1 and CDR2 sequences are MNHNY and SVGAGI (reference sequence). Trimming took off 0 bases at V and 0 bases at J, with 9 bases between the two ends. This CDR3 is 15 amino acids long. CDR3 DNA sequence: TGTGCCAGCAGTTACTCGATAGAGGGCTCCTACGAGCAGTACTTC. Residues: CASSYSIEGSYEQYF.

V gene TRBV29-1 combines with J gene TRBJ2-1; D is perhaps TRBD1 (6 bases). In germline, CDR1 is SQVTM, CDR2 ANQGSEA. Trimming removed 8 bases at V and 0 bases at J, with 23 bases between. The CDR3 has 17 residues. DNA of the CDR3: TGCAGCTATACGGGCCAGGGGTGGGTCAGCTCCTACAATGAGCAGTTCTTC. This gives the protein CSYTGQGWVSSYNEQFF.

The chain employs TRBV28 and TRBJ1-5; TRBD1 matches at 7 bases. CDR1 is MDHEN and CDR2 is SYDVKM in the germline V gene. Trimming took 2 bases from V and 4 from J; bases not matched to a gene: 5. There are 15 residues in the CDR3. The CDR3 bases are TGTGCCAGCAGTTTACCCTCAGGGGGAAATCAGCCCCAGCATTTT. This sequence encodes CASSLPSGGNQPQHF.

This clone came up once. The chain combines TRBV6-5 with TRBJ1-3; D is uncertain. The germline V gene has CDR1 MNHEY and CDR2 SVGAGI. V lost 2 bases, J lost 4 bases, and 12 bases lay in between. The CDR3 spans 15 residues. The CDR3 sequence: CASSYNREAGNTIYF. The CDR3 DNA is TGTGCCAGCAGTTACAATAGGGAGGCGGGAAACACCATATATTTT.

This clone was seen a handful of times. The rearrangement joins TRBV7-8 to TRBJ1-6; perhaps TRBD1 as D (6 bases). V shed 11 bases and J shed 0 bases, with 11 bases lying between them. This CDR3 is built from 14 residues. In germline, CDR1 is SGHVS, CDR2 FQNEAQ. In nucleotides, the CDR3 is TGTGCCGTAACAGGGAGCTCCTATAATTCACCCCTCCACTTT. Translated: CAVTGSSYNSPLHF.

The table lists this clone with a count of one. This chain links TRBV28 with TRBJ1-5, with 10 bases aligning to TRBD1. This CDR3 is 15 amino acids long. Germline V gives CDR1 MDHEN, CDR2 SYDVKM. V shed 5 bases, J shed 5 bases, and the junction held 6 bases outside the gene matches. The CDR3 DNA is TGTGCCAGCAGTACCCGACAGGGGGCGGATCAGCCCCAGCATTTT. Translated: CASSTRQGADQPQHF.

The CDR3 is CASSEVRGNYGYTF. Here the CDR3 DNA reads TGTGCCAGCAGTGAAGTAAGGGGTAACTATGGCTACACCTTC. The V and J genes are TRBV2 and TRBJ1-2; TRBD1 is a possible D gene (5 bases). The germline CDR1 and CDR2 sequences are SNHLY and FYNNEI. CDR3 length equals 14 residues. The ends were cut back, 1 base at V and 1 base at J, with 7 bases in the middle.

The genes are TRBV6-2 or TRBV6-3 and TRBJ2-2; TRBD1 agrees at 7 bases. CDR1 and CDR2 from the germline V gene are MNHEY and SVGEGT. V trimming: 6 bases; J trimming: 5 bases; junction bases outside the gene matches: 6. This CDR3 contains 14 residues. The chain's CDR3 is CASSGQAGTGELFF. The CDR3 bases are TGTGCCAGCAGCGGACAGGCTGGAACCGGGGAGCTGTTTTTT.

The J gene is TRBJ2-7, the V gene TRBV5-6; 9 positions match TRBD1. V shed 4 bases and J 4 bases; nucleotides not matched to a gene: 9. This CDR3 is built from 15 residues. The germline CDR1 and CDR2 sequences are SGHDT and YYEEEE. In DNA form, the CDR3 reads TGTGCCAGCAGCATAGCCGGGACAGGGAGATACGAGCAGTACTTC. The encoded protein is CASSIAGTGRYEQYF.

The chain recombines TRBV7-2 with TRBJ1-5, with D possibly being TRBD1 (6 bases). The length of the CDR3 is 15 residues. CDR1 is SGHTA, CDR2 FQGNSA, per germline. V lost 0 bases and J 7 bases, leaving 13 bases between the germline ends. CDR3 sequence (DNA): TGTGCCAGCAGCTTAGCAGGGGGATCGATCCAGCCCCAGCATTTT. Translating gives CASSLAGGSIQPQHF.

This sequence joins TRBV28 and TRBJ2-2; TRBD2 aligns across 8 bases. The CDR3 consists of 17 residues. With V trimmed by 7 bases and J by 1 base, 11 bases remained unmatched. Germline V gene sequence: CDR1 MDHEN, CDR2 SYDVKM. The DNA of the CDR3 is TGTGCCAGCAAGTACAAACTAGCGGTTATGAACACCGGGGAGCTGTTTTTT. This gives the protein CASKYKLAVMNTGELFF.

The chain links TRBV5-6 to TRBJ2-2; weak D call: TRBD2 (6 bases). V was trimmed by 1 base and J by 4 bases, leaving 11 bases between them. The germline gives CDR1 SGHDT, CDR2 YYEEEE. The CDR3 length is 15 residues. This CDR3 is CASSLFRDSTGELFF. For the CDR3, the DNA is TGTGCCAGCAGCTTGTTCAGGGACTCCACCGGGGAGCTGTTTTTT.

The V call is TRBV20-1, the J call TRBJ1-1; the match to TRBD1 covers 7 bases. Germline lookup yields CDR1 DFQATT and CDR2 SNEGSKA (reference sequence). This CDR3 is 13 amino acids long. V was pared by 3 bases and J by 4 bases, with 5 bases of the junction left unmatched. DNA of the CDR3: TGCAGTGCTAGTGAGGGGGCTGGCACTGAAGCTTTCTTT. Protein sequence: CSASEGAGTEAFF.

The chain is built from TRBV7-9 and TRBJ1-2; possibly TRBD1 for D (6 bases). Trimming pared 5 bases from V and 8 bases from J, leaving 15 bases between. From germline, CDR1 is SEHNR and CDR2 FQNEAQ (reference sequence). This CDR3 contains 13 residues. For the CDR3, the DNA is TGTGCCAGCAGCACACAGGGAGCGGAAGGCTACACCTTC. Translation gives CASSTQGAEGYTF.

V gene TRBV7-9 combines with J gene TRBJ1-2, with 9 bases lining up with TRBD1. The germline V gene has CDR1 SEHNR and CDR2 FQNEAQ (reference sequence). The CDR3 runs 14 residues. The ends lost 4 bases at V and 5 bases at J; junction bases unmatched: 5. CDR3 region: CASSSTGGAYGYTF. In DNA form, the CDR3 reads TGTGCCAGCAGCTCCACAGGGGGCGCGTATGGCTACACCTTC. Together with reference TRBV7-9 and TRBJ1-2, the CDR3 gives the full variable domain: DTGVSQNPRHKITKRGQNVTFRCDPISEHNRLYWYRQTLGQGPEFLTYFQNEAQLEKSRLLSDRFSAERPKGSFSTLEIQRTEQGDSAMYLCASSSTGGAYGYTFGSGTRLTVV.

This clone was counted once. This chain connects TRBV6-5 to TRBJ2-7; the D gene is possibly TRBD1 (6 bases). The V and J ends lost 8 bases and 1 base respectively, with 12 bases between them. Germline CDR1 MNHEY, CDR2 SVGAGI. This CDR3 spans 13 amino acids. This CDR3 reads CASQRDTSYEQYF. In DNA, the CDR3 is TGTGCCAGCCAACGGGACACTTCCTACGAGCAGTACTTC.

The chain has TRBV27 and TRBJ1-5; unclear D gene. CDR3 length equals 12 residues. Germline values: CDR1 MNHEY, CDR2 SMNVEV (reference sequence). With 3 bases removed from V and 7 bases from J, the gap between germline ends came to 7 bases. The CDR3, as DNA: TGTGCCAGCAGTTTTGGAGGCCAGCCCCAGCATTTT. It codes for CASSFGGQPQHF.

The V call is TRBV29-1, the J call TRBJ1-1; 9 bases are shared with TRBD1. The CDR3 runs to 13 residues. Germline CDR1 SQVTM, CDR2 ANQGSEA. The junction had 6 bases not matched to a gene; V was cut back by 4 bases and J by 6 bases. CDR3 DNA sequence: TGCAGCGTTGGGGACAGGGCCTTGGCTGAAGCTTTCTTT. Protein product: CSVGDRALAEAFF. The whole variable domain, filled in from reference TRBV29-1 and TRBJ1-1, reads SAVISQKPSRDICQRGTSLTIQCQVDSQVTMMFWYRQQPGQSLTLIATANQGSEATYESGFVIDKFPISRPNLTFSTLTVSNMSPEDSSIYLCSVGDRALAEAFFGQGTRLTVV.